This T cell receptor (beta chain) was sequenced for a study of T cells after posttransplantation cyclophosphamide. As concerns this clone: The antigen is not known.

Overall study results and limits: Later blood repertoires were often dominated by clones from the donor CD8+ memory compartment. Skin or GI-infiltrating T cells shared few TRB sequences with blood. Recipient CMV seropositivity and CMV reactivation strongly tracked TRB clonality.

From germline, CDR1 is MNHEY and CDR2 SVGAGI. The CDR3 runs to 14 residues. The V and J ends lost 2 bases and 7 bases respectively, with 9 bases between them. Using immunoSEQ multiplex PCR, the repertoire was profiled, and TCRdb retains in-frame clones only, with some absent. Of roughly 5,000 clones in the sample, 94% were seen once. This sequence originates from a woman aged 60-75 years in good health, CMV-negative, and a related stem cell transplant donor. The sequenced sample consisted of CD4+ T cells sorted from bone marrow. The chain recombines TRBV6-5 with TRBJ1-6; D remains unclear. This chain's CDR3 is CASSYGQINSPLHF. CDR3 coding DNA: TGTGCCAGCAGTTACGGGCAGATAAATTCACCCCTCCACTTT.